This TCR beta chain was profiled in a study of blood T cells in healthy people across ages. The authors ran a second PCR of roughly 6 to 12 cycles using a sample-barcoded 5' primer and a J-beta primer mix. TCRdb recomputed calls from the 5' RACE reads with MiXCR, one row per CDR3 protein. Of approximately 940,000 distinct CDR3 sequences listed, 45% to 50% are singletons. This clonotype has more than one count but fewer than ten. The antigen is not known. Germline CDR1 SEHNR, CDR2 FQNEAQ (reference sequence). The CDR3 length is 16 residues. Overall study findings and caveats: Per million T cells, the diversity of TCR beta decreased roughly linearly as age advanced. In these data, TCR beta diversity tracked strongly with naive T cell percentage.

Extractions gave at least 5.5 micrograms of total RNA per sample. The sequenced sample consisted of blood. The origin of this receptor is a man aged 25-40 years in good health. This chain uses TRBV7-9 with TRBJ2-4; 12 positions match TRBD2. The last part of the DNA fits TRBJ2-5 better; the J call may be wrong. The CDR3 reads CASSFLAGGPQETQYF. CDR3 sequence (DNA): TGTGCCAGCAGCTTTCTAGCGGGGGGGCCTCAAGAGACCCAGTACTTC.